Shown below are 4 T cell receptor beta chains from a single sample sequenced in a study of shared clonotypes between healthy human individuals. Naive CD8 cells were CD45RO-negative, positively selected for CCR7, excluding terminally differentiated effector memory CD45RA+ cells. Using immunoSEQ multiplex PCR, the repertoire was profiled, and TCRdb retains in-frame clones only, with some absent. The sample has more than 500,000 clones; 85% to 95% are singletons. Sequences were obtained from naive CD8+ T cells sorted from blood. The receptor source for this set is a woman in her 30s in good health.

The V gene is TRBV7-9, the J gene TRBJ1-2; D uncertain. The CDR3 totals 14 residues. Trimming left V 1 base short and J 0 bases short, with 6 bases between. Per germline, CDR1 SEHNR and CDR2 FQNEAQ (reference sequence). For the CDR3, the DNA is TGTGCCAGCAGCTTAGGGCCAGCTAACTATGGCTACACCTTC. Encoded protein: CASSLGPANYGYTF.

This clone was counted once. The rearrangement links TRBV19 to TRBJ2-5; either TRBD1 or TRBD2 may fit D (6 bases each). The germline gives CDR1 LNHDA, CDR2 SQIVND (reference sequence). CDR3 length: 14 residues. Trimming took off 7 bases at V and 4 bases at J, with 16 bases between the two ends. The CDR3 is CASKMGGSLETQYF. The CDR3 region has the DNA TGTGCCAGTAAAATGGGGGGCTCTTTAGAGACCCAGTACTTC.

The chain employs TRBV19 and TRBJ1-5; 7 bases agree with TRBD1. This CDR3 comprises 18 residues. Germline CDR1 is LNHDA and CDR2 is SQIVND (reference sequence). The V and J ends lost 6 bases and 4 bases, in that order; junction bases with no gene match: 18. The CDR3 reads CASRPMIDRVMGNQPQHF. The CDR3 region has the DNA TGTGCCAGTAGGCCTATGATCGACAGGGTCATGGGAAATCAGCCCCAGCATTTT.

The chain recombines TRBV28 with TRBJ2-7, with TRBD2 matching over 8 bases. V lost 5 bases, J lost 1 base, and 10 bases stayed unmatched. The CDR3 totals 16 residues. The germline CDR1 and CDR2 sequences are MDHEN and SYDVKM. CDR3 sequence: CASSLLASGLSYEQYF. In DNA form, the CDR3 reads TGTGCCAGCAGTCTTCTGGCTAGCGGGTTATCCTACGAGCAGTACTTC.